This passage covers 2 T cell receptor beta chains from one sample sequenced in a study of a mutant IDH1 vaccine in newly diagnosed glioma. Antigen specificity for these receptors is unknown. Stated time point: week 11, during vaccination. One vaccine dose held 300 ug of mutant IDH1 20-mer peptide and came with topical imiquimod. TCRdb's copy holds only in-frame clones and misses some; the assay was immunoSEQ multiplex PCR. The top ten clones hold approximately 25% of a sample with fewer than 35,000 clones, roughly three quarters of them seen once. Material: PBMCs, obtained from a glioma patient whose treatment included an IDH1 peptide vaccine. These receptors all come from a man aged 25 to 45 with glioma.

The chain links TRBV6-5 to TRBJ2-3, with TRBD2 identical over 7 bases. After removal of 7 bases from V and 4 bases from J, the junction contained 11 bases not matched to a gene. The CDR3 loop spans 15 amino acids. Germline V CDR1 and CDR2: MNHEY, SVGAGI. CDR3 sequence (DNA): TGTGCCAGCACCTACGGGGGGAGGGGCTCAGATACGCAGTATTTT. Translation: CASTYGGRGSDTQYF.

The chain links TRBV2 to TRBJ1-2; 7 positions agree with TRBD1. The CDR3 has 15 residues. With V trimmed by 6 bases and J by 0 bases, 7 bases remained unmatched. In germline, CDR1 is SNHLY, CDR2 FYNNEI. The CDR3 region is CASRAGQQANYGYTF. The CDR3 bases are TGTGCCAGCAGAGCGGGACAGCAGGCTAACTATGGCTACACCTTC.